The T cell receptor (beta chain) described here comes from a study of CD8+CD57+ T cells in acquired aplastic anemia. Study summary: Mean DNA quantity obtained from sorted CD4+ and CD8+ cells was 3 to 4 ug.

Previously, flow cytometry had revealed CD8+CD57+ cell expansion in the patients chosen for sequencing. Profiling that covered TCR beta VDJ and CDR3 relied on genomic DNA as its template. In TCRdb, the reads were re-called with MiXCR into one record per CDR3 protein. The sample includes approximately 100,000 distinct CDR3 sequences, around two thirds of them seen just once. V gave up 2 bases and J gave up 5 bases; unmatched junction bases: 8. Germline loops: CDR1 DFQATT, CDR2 SNEGSKA (reference sequence). The CDR3 is made up of 15 amino acids. The V call is TRBV20-1, the J call TRBJ2-1; 8 bases agree with TRBD2. The sample taken for sequencing was sorted CD4+, CD8+, or CD8+CD57+ T cells (not recorded which) from PBMCs. This receptor was obtained from a human donor with aplastic anemia. CDR3 sequence reads: CSARSELAANNEQFF. CDR3 nucleotide sequence: TGCAGTGCTAGATCTGAACTAGCGGCCAACAATGAGCAGTTCTTC.